Listed here are 31 T cell receptor beta chains from one sample, sequenced in a study of blood T cell repertoires in COVID-19. Method: immunoSEQ multiplex PCR; TCRdb's copy keeps in-frame clones and lacks some. The profile covers tens of thousands of clones, with 83% appearing a single time and about a tenth taken by the ten largest. Sequenced material: peripheral blood. Receptors were obtained from a man between 45 and 60 years old with COVID-19, enrolled during active disease.

The rearrangement links TRBV24-1 to TRBJ2-1; 16 bases are a match to TRBD2. Germline-derived CDR1 and CDR2 are KGHDR and SFDVKD. The V gene end was trimmed by 5 bases and the J gene end by 1 base; junction bases not matched to a gene: 1. The CDR3 totals 17 residues. The CDR3 sequence: CATSGGLAGGSYNEQFF. CDR3 coding DNA: TGTGCCACCAGTGGGGGACTAGCGGGAGGGTCCTACAATGAGCAGTTCTTC.

The J gene is TRBJ2-1, the V gene TRBV7-2; 7 bases fit TRBD2. This CDR3 has 16 amino acids. V lost 5 bases and J lost 2; bases outside the gene matches: 9. CDR1 SGHTA and CDR2 FQGNSA come from the germline V gene. The CDR3 region has the DNA TGTGCCAGCAGCCCAAGGGGAGGGAACGCCTACAATGAGCAGTTCTTC. Protein product: CASSPRGGNAYNEQFF.

The DNA for the CDR3 is TGTGCCAGCAGCGTAGGGGTTAGCGGGAGCAGGGAGACCCAGTACTTC. It codes for CASSVGVSGSRETQYF. The chain recombines TRBV9 with TRBJ2-5; 9 nucleotides agree with TRBD2. Germline-derived CDR1 and CDR2 are SGDLS and YYNGEE. J gave up 5 bases and V 0 bases, and 8 bases lay outside the gene matches. CDR3 size: 16 residues.

CDR3 region: CASSRGIGEKLFF. The DNA of the CDR3 is TGTGCCAGCAGCAGGGGCATAGGGGAAAAACTGTTTTTT. The V gene is TRBV28, the J gene TRBJ1-4; TRBD1 is a possible D gene (6 bases). Germline V gene data show CDR1 as MDHEN and CDR2 as SYDVKM. Trimming stripped 6 bases from V and 8 bases from J, with 13 bases between. CDR3 size: 13 residues.

Only a few counts were recorded for this clone. The chain carries TRBV18 and TRBJ1-3; D gene uncertain. Germline V gene data show CDR1 as KGHSH and CDR2 as LQKENI. V lost 1 base and J 1 base, leaving 8 bases between the germline ends. This CDR3 contains 15 residues. In DNA form, the CDR3 reads TGTGCCAGCTCACCACAACTCGGGTCTGGAAACACCATATATTTT. Amino acids: CASSPQLGSGNTIYF.

The chain employs TRBV15 and TRBJ2-1, with 10 positions matching TRBD2. Germline V gene sequence: CDR1 LNHNV, CDR2 YYDKDF (reference sequence). With 0 bases clipped from V and 2 bases from J, the junction kept 10 bases outside the gene matches. The CDR3 runs to 19 residues. The CDR3, as DNA: TGTGCCACCAGCAGAGATCGGGGACAAGCGGGAGGGCCCTACAATGAGCAGTTCTTC. Residues: CATSRDRGQAGGPYNEQFF.

The chain joins TRBV4-1 to TRBJ1-3; D call uncertain. Germline lookup yields CDR1 MGHRA and CDR2 YSYEKL. Trimming left V 4 bases short and J 4 bases short, with 8 bases between. The CDR3 consists of 13 residues. CDR3 in DNA: TGCGCCAGCAGCCCTACCAGGGGAAACACCATATATTTT. This encodes CASSPTRGNTIYF.

This clone came up once. This chain connects TRBV29-1 to TRBJ1-1; D is undetermined. The CDR3 covers 12 residues. The V and J ends lost 7 bases and 1 base respectively, with 10 bases between them. Germline CDR1 reads SQVTM; CDR2 reads ANQGSEA. DNA of the CDR3: TGCAGCGGGTGGTGGGCGAACACTGAAGCTTTCTTT. Amino acid sequence: CSGWWANTEAFF. Combining the CDR3 with reference TRBV29-1 and TRBJ1-1 gives the whole variable domain SAVISQKPSRDICQRGTSLTIQCQVDSQVTMMFWYRQQPGQSLTLIATANQGSEATYESGFVIDKFPISRPNLTFSTLTVSNMSPEDSSIYLCSGWWANTEAFFGQGTRLTVV.

V and J are TRBV27 and TRBJ2-1, with 7 positions matching TRBD1. The germline V gene encodes CDR1 MNHEY and CDR2 SMNVEV (reference sequence). The J segment lost 2 bases and the V segment lost 5 bases, leaving 6 bases of the junction unmatched. The CDR3 extends over 15 amino acids. The CDR3 DNA reads as TGTGCCAGCAGTACCGACAGGGCTACCTACAATGAGCAGTTCTTC. Amino acid sequence: CASSTDRATYNEQFF.

The rearrangement links TRBV28 to TRBJ2-5, with D possibly TRBD2 on 6 matching bases. In germline, CDR1 is MDHEN, CDR2 SYDVKM. The V end lost 5 bases, the J end lost 5 bases, and 18 bases lay between the germline ends. CDR3 length: 15 amino acids. This chain's CDR3 is CASSPGGALGETQYF. The CDR3 DNA sequence: TGTGCCAGCAGTCCCGGGGGAGCCCTGGGGGAGACCCAGTACTTC.

V usage is TRBV6-2 or TRBV6-3 and J usage is TRBJ2-5; D is possibly TRBD1 (5 bases). The CDR3 spans 15 residues. Trimming removed 3 bases from V and 2 bases from J, with 13 bases in between. Germline V gene lookup returns CDR1 MNHEY and CDR2 SVGEGT. CDR3 sequence: CASSYGEGDQETQYF. CDR3 DNA sequence: TGTGCCAGCAGTTATGGGGAAGGGGATCAAGAGACCCAGTACTTC.

The rearrangement uses TRBV5-4 and TRBJ2-7, with 9 bases matching TRBD2. Trimming cost V 4 bases and J 5 bases; bases outside gene matches: 13. CDR1 SGHNT and CDR2 YYREEE come from the germline V gene (reference sequence). CDR3 size: 16 residues. The CDR3 loop is CASSLYPAGGGNEQYF. Here the CDR3 DNA reads TGTGCCAGCAGCCTATACCCAGCGGGGGGAGGTAACGAGCAGTACTTC.

The chain uses TRBV5-1 and TRBJ2-1; 11 bases are shared with TRBD2. Germline lookup yields CDR1 SGHRS and CDR2 YFSETQ. The CDR3 extends over 18 amino acids. Trimming cost V 2 bases and J 9 bases; bases outside gene matches: 16. Written as DNA, the CDR3 is TGCGCCAGCAGCTTTCTAGCGGGAGGTCCGGGAGTTCGTAGTGAGCAGTTCTTC. Residues: CASSFLAGGPGVRSEQFF.

The CDR3 region is CASSQGNRGLDSPLHF. The DNA of the CDR3 is TGCGCCAGCAGCCAAGGAAACAGGGGGTTGGATTCACCCCTCCACTTT. The chain recombines TRBV4-3 with TRBJ1-6; 8 bases map to TRBD1. Losses at the gene ends were 1 base for V and 8 bases for J; bases not matched to a gene: 7. The germline gives CDR1 LGHNA, CDR2 YSLEER. The CDR3 covers 16 residues.

This chain connects TRBV2 to TRBJ1-2; the D is unclear. The germline V and J ends were trimmed by 5 bases and 1 base, with 14 bases remaining between them. This CDR3 spans 15 amino acids. CDR1 and CDR2 (germline): SNHLY, FYNNEI. As DNA, the CDR3 is TGTGCCAGCAGTCGGACGGGAACTTATAACTATGGCTACACCTTC. This gives the protein CASSRTGTYNYGYTF.

The chain employs TRBV18 and TRBJ2-7; D is unresolved. In germline, CDR1 is KGHSH, CDR2 LQKENI. With 3 bases removed from V and 3 bases from J, the gap between germline ends came to 6 bases. The CDR3 spans 12 residues. The CDR3 DNA reads TGTGCCAGCTCACCCGAACTCTACGAGCAGTACTTC. It is translated as CASSPELYEQYF.

In its sample, this clone is medium-sized. The chain is built from TRBV6-1 and TRBJ2-6, with 9 positions matching TRBD1. The CDR3 extends over 16 amino acids. Unmatched junction bases numbered 0, after V lost 3 bases and J lost 0 bases. Germline-derived CDR1 and CDR2 are MNHNS and SASEGT. The CDR3 DNA is TGTGCCAGCAGTGAGACAGGGGGCTCTGGGGCCAACGTCCTGACTTTC. Protein sequence: CASSETGGSGANVLTF.

The J gene is TRBJ2-3, the V gene TRBV4-1; 8 bases are shared with TRBD1. The CDR3 runs to 21 residues. In germline, CDR1 is MGHRA, CDR2 YSYEKL. V was clipped by 1 base and J by 2 bases; unmatched bases: 20. This chain's CDR3 is CASSQAPGQARGSLYTDTQYF. The CDR3 DNA reads TGCGCCAGCAGCCAAGCCCCGGGACAGGCCAGGGGGAGCCTATACACAGATACGCAGTATTTT.

This clone occurred once. This chain links TRBV4-2 with TRBJ2-3, with 8 positions matching TRBD2. Germline trimming cut 1 base from V and 2 bases from J; bases unmatched to any gene: 2. The CDR3 length is 15 residues. Per the germline V gene, CDR1 is LGHNA and CDR2 is YNFKEQ. The CDR3 is CASSQAGGPTDTQYF. CDR3 DNA sequence: TGTGCCAGCAGCCAAGCGGGAGGGCCCACAGATACGCAGTATTTT.

The V gene is TRBV9, the J gene TRBJ2-7, with D possibly matching TRBD1 (5 bases). Per germline, CDR1 SGDLS and CDR2 YYNGEE. The V and J ends lost 3 bases and 0 bases respectively, with 7 bases between them. The length of the CDR3 is 13 residues. CDR3 protein: CASSAQDSYEQYF. DNA of the CDR3: TGTGCCAGCAGCGCACAGGACTCCTACGAGCAGTACTTC. The whole variable domain, filled in from reference TRBV9 and TRBJ2-7, reads DSGVTQTPKHLITATGQRVTLRCSPRSGDLSVYWYQQSLDQGLQFLIQYYNGEERAKGNILERFSAQQFPDLHSELNLSSLELGDSALYFCASSAQDSYEQYFGPGTRLTVT.

V usage is TRBV5-1 and J usage is TRBJ1-6; the D gene is possibly TRBD1 (6 bases). From germline, CDR1 is SGHRS and CDR2 YFSETQ. The CDR3 is made up of 14 amino acids. Trimming shortened V by 5 bases and J by 8 bases, and 14 bases separated the two germline ends. CDR3 DNA sequence: TGCGCCAGCAGGTCGGGGGGCTTGGATTCACCCCTCCACTTT. It codes for CASRSGGLDSPLHF.

The rearrangement uses TRBV30 and TRBJ1-2; D is unclear. The germline V gene encodes CDR1 GTSNPN and CDR2 SVGIG (reference sequence). The CDR3 has 13 residues. Trimming removed 3 bases at V and 7 bases at J, with 15 bases between. The CDR3 spells CAWSPLGRGGYTF. The CDR3, as DNA: TGTGCCTGGAGCCCCCTAGGGCGGGGTGGCTACACCTTC.

The rearrangement links TRBV5-6 to TRBJ1-2, with 10 nucleotides matching TRBD1. Looked up from germline, CDR1 is SGHDT and CDR2 is YYEEEE. V trimming: 3 bases; J trimming: 4 bases; junction bases outside the gene matches: 9. The CDR3 is 16 residues long. CDR3 nucleotide sequence: TGTGCCAGCAGCTCGAGACAGGGGGCGATCGGCTATGGCTACACCTTC. Amino acid sequence: CASSSRQGAIGYGYTF.

The chain couples TRBV6-5 to TRBJ2-7, with 12 bases matching TRBD1. The CDR3 loop spans 14 amino acids. CDR1 and CDR2 (germline): MNHEY, SVGAGI. The V and J ends lost 6 bases and 7 bases, in that order; junction bases with no gene match: 7. In DNA, the CDR3 is TGTGCCAGCAGGCCTCCGGGACAGGGGGCGGAGCAGTACTTC. It specifies CASRPPGQGAEQYF.

The rearrangement links TRBV5-1 to TRBJ1-2; weak D call: TRBD1 (6 bases). The germline gives CDR1 SGHRS, CDR2 YFSETQ. The CDR3 runs to 14 residues. The V end lost 2 bases, the J end lost 2 bases, and 10 bases lay between the germline ends. As DNA, the CDR3 is TGCGCCAGCAGCTTAGGACAGCTCAACTATGGCTACACCTTC. As protein: CASSLGQLNYGYTF.

The chain employs TRBV5-4 and TRBJ2-2, with 12 positions matching TRBD2. The ends lost 0 bases at V and 8 bases at J; junction bases unmatched: 14. The CDR3 is 19 amino acids. Germline CDR1 is SGHNT and CDR2 is YYREEE (reference sequence). The DNA for the CDR3 is TGTGCCAGCAGCTTGGATCTAGCGGGAGGGCCCCTTGGTTTTGGGGAGCTGTTTTTT. Translated, it gives CASSLDLAGGPLGFGELFF.

The chain is built from TRBV7-9 and TRBJ2-1; D possibly corresponds to TRBD2 (5 bases). Germline CDR1 and CDR2: SEHNR and FQNEAQ (reference sequence). The CDR3 has 13 residues. This CDR3 is CVTPGISYNEQFF. Written as DNA, the CDR3 is TGTGTTACACCCGGGATCTCCTACAATGAGCAGTTCTTC.

This clone was recorded once. The J gene is TRBJ2-3, the V gene TRBV9; D might be TRBD2 (7 bases). Germline V gene data show CDR1 as SGDLS and CDR2 as YYNGEE. Trimming stripped 0 bases from V and 3 bases from J, with 11 bases between. CDR3 length: 15 residues. In nucleotides, the CDR3 is TGTGCCAGCAGCGTAGGCGGGGGCTATACAGATACGCAGTATTTT. As protein: CASSVGGGYTDTQYF. The variable domain in full, completed from reference TRBV9 and TRBJ2-3, reads DSGVTQTPKHLITATGQRVTLRCSPRSGDLSVYWYQQSLDQGLQFLIQYYNGEERAKGNILERFSAQQFPDLHSELNLSSLELGDSALYFCASSVGGGYTDTQYFGPGTRLTVL.

This clone turned up a few times. This chain connects TRBV2 to TRBJ2-3; the D is unclear. The CDR3 runs to 10 residues. CDR1 and CDR2 from the germline V gene are SNHLY and FYNNEI. Trimming took 8 bases from V and 10 from J, leaving 10 bases between them. CDR3 sequence: CASGNTAQYF. CDR3 sequence (DNA): TGTGCCAGCGGAAATACAGCGCAGTATTTT.

The V and J genes are TRBV9 and TRBJ2-1, with TRBD1 matching 8 bases. The germline V gene encodes CDR1 SGDLS and CDR2 YYNGEE. J gave up 2 bases and V 3 bases, and 4 bases lay outside the gene matches. The CDR3 has 15 residues. The CDR3 region is CASSAGGNTYNEQFF. In DNA, the CDR3 is TGTGCCAGCAGCGCAGGGGGCAATACCTACAATGAGCAGTTCTTC.

Only a few counts were recorded for this clone. The chain uses TRBV4-3 and TRBJ1-6; tentatively, D is TRBD1 (5 bases). This CDR3 comprises 15 residues. V lost 0 bases and J lost 8, with 11 bases in between. In germline, CDR1 is LGHNA, CDR2 YSLEER. Here the CDR3 reads CASSQDRGGDSPLHF. In DNA form, the CDR3 reads TGCGCCAGCAGCCAAGATCGGGGGGGGGATTCACCCCTCCACTTT.